These T cell receptor beta chains were read from a single sample in a study of CD4 T cells in relation to SARS-CoV-2 and coronaviruses. TCRdb's table, derived via immunoSEQ multiplex PCR, lists solely in-frame clones and lacks some. Altogether about 56,000 clones are present, under 95% being singletons, with the ten largest covering around 0.4%. Specimen: naive CD4+ T cells from PBMCs. The receptors were gathered from an adult with COVID-19. CDR3s leave out the opening cysteine and the closing phenylalanine or tryptophan.

LTGGDSDTQY	TRBV7-3	TRBJ2-3
ASSSIGRAGYSYEQY	TRBV7-9	TRBJ2-7
ASSRTSGQETQY	TRBV18	TRBJ2-5
ASSVGSGSQETQY	TRBV9	TRBJ2-5
ASSSGGFEQY	TRBV28	TRBJ2-7
ASSPSWGVHEQY	TRBV3-1/TRBV3-2	TRBJ2-7
ASNAVAGEDTQY	TRBV5-1	TRBJ2-3
ASSLGFQGWEQY	TRBV7-2	TRBJ2-7
ASSPSSEKLF	TRBV7-9	TRBJ1-4
ASSQGFGYT	TRBV4-2	TRBJ1-2
ASNPRINRGSHEQY	TRBV28	TRBJ2-7
ASSLGQLSGNTIY	TRBV28	TRBJ1-3
ASSVEGRQETQY	TRBV9	TRBJ2-5
ASNRELAIEQY	TRBV2	TRBJ2-7
AWSVKRDTEAF	TRBV30	TRBJ1-1
ASTPGARGGELF	TRBV18	TRBJ2-2
SASADRVQDTQY	TRBV20-1	TRBJ2-3
ASSGFRGSQPNEQF	TRBV7-8	TRBJ2-1
ASSNPVSGNYGYT	TRBV4-1	TRBJ1-2
ASSLAGVPNEKLF	TRBV28	TRBJ1-4
ASSFPLSTDTQY	TRBV5-5	TRBJ2-3
ASSSPPREY	TRBV28	TRBJ2-7
ASSYSRGDTQY	TRBV6-2/TRBV6-3	TRBJ2-3
ASSLRGGRYEQY	TRBV28	TRBJ2-7
ASSLEADVRGSPLH	TRBV5-1	TRBJ1-6
ASSMNSISSYEQY	TRBV19	TRBJ2-7
ASSSAGSGANVLT	TRBV5-1	TRBJ2-6
ASRYGLAGEEQF	TRBV7-9	TRBJ2-1
ASSQDLQSSGSWVTQY	TRBV4-2	TRBJ2-3